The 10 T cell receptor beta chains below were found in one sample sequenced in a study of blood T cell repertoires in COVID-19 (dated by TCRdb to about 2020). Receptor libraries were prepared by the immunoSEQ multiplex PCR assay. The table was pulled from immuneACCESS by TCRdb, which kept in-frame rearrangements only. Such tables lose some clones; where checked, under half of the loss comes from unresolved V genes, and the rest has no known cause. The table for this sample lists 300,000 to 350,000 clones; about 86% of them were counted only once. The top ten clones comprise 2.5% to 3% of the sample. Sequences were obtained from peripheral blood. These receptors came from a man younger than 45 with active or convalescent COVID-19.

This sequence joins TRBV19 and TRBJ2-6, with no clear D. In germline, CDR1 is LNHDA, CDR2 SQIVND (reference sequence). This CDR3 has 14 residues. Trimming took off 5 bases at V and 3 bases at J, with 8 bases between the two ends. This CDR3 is CASSPYDGANVLTF. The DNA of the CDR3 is TGTGCCAGTAGTCCCTATGATGGGGCCAACGTCCTGACTTTC.

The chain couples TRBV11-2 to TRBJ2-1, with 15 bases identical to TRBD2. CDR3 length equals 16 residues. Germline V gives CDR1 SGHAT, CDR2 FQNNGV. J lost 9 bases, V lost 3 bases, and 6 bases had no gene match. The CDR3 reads CASSFGLAGGPGEQFF. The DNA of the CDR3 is TGTGCCAGCAGCTTCGGACTAGCGGGGGGGCCGGGTGAGCAGTTCTTC.

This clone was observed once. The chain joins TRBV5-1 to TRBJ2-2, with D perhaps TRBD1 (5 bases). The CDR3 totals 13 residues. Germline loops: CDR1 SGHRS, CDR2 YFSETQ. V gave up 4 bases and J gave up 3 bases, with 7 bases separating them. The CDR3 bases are TGCGCCAGCAGCATCAGGGACACCGGGGAGCTGTTTTTT. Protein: CASSIRDTGELFF.

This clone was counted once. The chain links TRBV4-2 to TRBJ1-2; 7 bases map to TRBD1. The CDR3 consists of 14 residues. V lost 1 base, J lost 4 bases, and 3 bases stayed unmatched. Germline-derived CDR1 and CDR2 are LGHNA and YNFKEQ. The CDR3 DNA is TGTGCCAGCAGCCAAGCCGGGACAGCCTATGGCTACACCTTC. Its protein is CASSQAGTAYGYTF.

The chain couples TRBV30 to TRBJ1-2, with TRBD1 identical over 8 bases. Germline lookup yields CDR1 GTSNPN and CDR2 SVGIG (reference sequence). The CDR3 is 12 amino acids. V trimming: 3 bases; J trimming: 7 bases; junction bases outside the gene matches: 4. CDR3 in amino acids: CAWSRGRGGYTF. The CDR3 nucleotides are TGTGCCTGGAGCAGGGGGCGTGGTGGCTACACCTTC.

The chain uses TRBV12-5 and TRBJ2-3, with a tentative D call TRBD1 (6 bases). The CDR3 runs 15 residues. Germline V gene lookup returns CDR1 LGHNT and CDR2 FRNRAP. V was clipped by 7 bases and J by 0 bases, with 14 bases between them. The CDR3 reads CASALARGSTDTQYF. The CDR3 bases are TGTGCTAGTGCCTTGGCTAGGGGGAGCACAGATACGCAGTATTTT.

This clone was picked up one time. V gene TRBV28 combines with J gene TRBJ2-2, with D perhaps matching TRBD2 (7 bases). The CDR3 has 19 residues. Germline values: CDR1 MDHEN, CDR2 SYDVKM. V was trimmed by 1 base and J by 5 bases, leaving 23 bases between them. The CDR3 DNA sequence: TGTGCCAGCAGTTTATTAGGAGGGGGGGCAGCCCGAGGGACCGGGGAGCTGTTTTTT. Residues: CASSLLGGGAARGTGELFF. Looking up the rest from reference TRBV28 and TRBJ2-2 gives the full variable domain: DVKVTQSSRYLVKRTGEKVFLECVQDMDHENMFWYRQDPGLGLRLIYFSYDVKMKEKGDIPEGYSVSREKKERFSLILESASTNQTSMYLCASSLLGGGAARGTGELFFGEGSRLTVL.

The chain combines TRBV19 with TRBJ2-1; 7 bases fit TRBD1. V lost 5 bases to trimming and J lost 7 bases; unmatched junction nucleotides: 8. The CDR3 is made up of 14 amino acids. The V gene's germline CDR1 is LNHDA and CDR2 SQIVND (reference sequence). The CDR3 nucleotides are TGTGCCAGTAGTGCAGACAGGGTGAATAATGAGCAGTTCTTC. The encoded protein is CASSADRVNNEQFF.

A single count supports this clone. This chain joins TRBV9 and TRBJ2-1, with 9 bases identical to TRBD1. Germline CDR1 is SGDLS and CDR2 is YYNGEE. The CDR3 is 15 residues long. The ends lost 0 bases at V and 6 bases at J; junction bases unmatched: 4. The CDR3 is CASSVGGQGSNEQFF. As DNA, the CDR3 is TGTGCCAGCAGCGTAGGGGGACAGGGCAGCAATGAGCAGTTCTTC.

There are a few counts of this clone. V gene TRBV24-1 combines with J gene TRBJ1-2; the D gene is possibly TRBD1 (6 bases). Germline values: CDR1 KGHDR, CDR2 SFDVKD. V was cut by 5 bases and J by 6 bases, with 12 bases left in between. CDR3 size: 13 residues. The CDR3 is CATSGDTGNGYTF. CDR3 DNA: TGTGCCACCAGTGGGGACACAGGCAATGGCTACACCTTC.